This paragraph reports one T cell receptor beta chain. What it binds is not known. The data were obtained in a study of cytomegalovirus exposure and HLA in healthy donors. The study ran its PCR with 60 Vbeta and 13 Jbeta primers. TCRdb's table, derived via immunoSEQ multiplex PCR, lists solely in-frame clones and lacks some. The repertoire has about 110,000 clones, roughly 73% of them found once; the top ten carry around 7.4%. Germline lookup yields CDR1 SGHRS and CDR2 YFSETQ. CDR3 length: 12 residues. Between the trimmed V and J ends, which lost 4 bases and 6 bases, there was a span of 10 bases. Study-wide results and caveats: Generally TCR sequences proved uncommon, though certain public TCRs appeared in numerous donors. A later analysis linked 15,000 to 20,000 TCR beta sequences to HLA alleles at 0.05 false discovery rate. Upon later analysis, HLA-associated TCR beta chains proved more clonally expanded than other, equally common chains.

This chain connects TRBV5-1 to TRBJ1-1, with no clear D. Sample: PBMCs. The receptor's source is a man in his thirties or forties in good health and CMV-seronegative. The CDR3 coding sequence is TGCGCCAGCAGCACAAATTCAGCTGAAGCTTTCTTT. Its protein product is CASSTNSAEAFF.